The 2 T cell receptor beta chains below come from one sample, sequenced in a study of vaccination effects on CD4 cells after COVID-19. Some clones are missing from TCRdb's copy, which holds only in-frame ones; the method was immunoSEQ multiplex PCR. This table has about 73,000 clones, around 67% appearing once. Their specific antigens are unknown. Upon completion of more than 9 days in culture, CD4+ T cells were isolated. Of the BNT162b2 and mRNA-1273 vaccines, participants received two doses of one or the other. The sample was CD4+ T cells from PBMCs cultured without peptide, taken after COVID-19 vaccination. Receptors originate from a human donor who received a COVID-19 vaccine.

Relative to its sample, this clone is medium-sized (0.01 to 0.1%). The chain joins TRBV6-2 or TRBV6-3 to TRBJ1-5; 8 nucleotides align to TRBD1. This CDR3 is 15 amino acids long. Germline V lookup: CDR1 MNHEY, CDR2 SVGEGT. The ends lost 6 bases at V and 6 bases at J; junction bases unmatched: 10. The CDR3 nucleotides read TGTGCCAGCAGCAGGGGGACAGGCACAACTCAGCCCCAGCATTTT. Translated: CASSRGTGTTQPQHF.

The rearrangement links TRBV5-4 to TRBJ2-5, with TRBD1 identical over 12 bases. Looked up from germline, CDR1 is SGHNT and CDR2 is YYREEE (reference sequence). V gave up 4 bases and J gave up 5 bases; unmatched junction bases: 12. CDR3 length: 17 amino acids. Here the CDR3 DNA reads TGTGCCAGCAGCCCGGGACAGGGGGCGCGCCAGAGGGAGACCCAGTACTTC. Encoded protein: CASSPGQGARQRETQYF.